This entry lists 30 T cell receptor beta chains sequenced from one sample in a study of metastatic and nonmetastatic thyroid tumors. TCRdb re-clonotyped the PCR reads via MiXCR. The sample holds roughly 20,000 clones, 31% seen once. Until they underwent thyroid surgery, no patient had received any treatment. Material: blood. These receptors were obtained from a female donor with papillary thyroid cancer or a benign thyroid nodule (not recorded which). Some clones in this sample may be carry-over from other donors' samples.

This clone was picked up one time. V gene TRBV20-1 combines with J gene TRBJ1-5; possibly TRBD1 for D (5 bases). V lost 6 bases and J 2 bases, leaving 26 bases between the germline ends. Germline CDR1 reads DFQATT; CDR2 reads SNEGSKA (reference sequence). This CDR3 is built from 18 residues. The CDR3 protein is CSARDRFTEGYGNQPQHF. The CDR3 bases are TGCAGTGCCAGGGACCGGTTCACCGAGGGATATGGCAATCAGCCCCAGCATTTT.

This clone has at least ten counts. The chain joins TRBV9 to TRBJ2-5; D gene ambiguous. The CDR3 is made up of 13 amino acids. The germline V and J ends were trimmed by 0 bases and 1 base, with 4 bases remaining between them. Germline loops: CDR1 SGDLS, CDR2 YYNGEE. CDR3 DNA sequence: TGTGCCAGCAGCGTAGGGGTCCAAGAGACCCAGTACTTC. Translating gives CASSVGVQETQYF.

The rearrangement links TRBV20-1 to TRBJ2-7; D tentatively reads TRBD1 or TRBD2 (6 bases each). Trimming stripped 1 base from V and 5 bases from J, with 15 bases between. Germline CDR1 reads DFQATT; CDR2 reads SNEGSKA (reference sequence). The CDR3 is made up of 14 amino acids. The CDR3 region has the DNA TGCAGTGCTAGAGCCACGAGGGGGGTGGACGAGCAGTACTTC. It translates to CSARATRGVDEQYF.

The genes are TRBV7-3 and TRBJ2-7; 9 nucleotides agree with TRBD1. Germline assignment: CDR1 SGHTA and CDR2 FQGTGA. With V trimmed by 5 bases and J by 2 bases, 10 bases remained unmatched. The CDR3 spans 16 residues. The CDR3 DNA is TGTGCCAGCAGCCGAACAGGGGGCGTCCATCCCTACGAGCAGTACTTC. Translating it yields CASSRTGGVHPYEQYF.

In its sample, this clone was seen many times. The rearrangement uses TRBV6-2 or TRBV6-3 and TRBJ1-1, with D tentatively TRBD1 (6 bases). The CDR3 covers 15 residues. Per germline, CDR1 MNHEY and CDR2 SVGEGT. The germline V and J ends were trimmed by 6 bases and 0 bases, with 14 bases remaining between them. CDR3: CASRRPRGVNTEAFF. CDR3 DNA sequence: TGTGCCAGCAGACGACCAAGGGGGGTGAACACTGAAGCTTTCTTT.

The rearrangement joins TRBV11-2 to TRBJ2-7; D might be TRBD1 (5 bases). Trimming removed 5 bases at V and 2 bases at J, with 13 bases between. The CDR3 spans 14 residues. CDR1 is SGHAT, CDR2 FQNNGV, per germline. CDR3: CASSPHEQAYEQYF. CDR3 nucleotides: TGTGCCAGCAGCCCTCATGAACAGGCCTACGAGCAGTACTTC. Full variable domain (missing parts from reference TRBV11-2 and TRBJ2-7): EAGVAQSPRYKIIEKRQSVAFWCNPISGHATLYWYQQILGQGPKLLIQFQNNGVVDDSQLPKDRFSAERLKGVDSTLKIQPAKLEDSAVYLCASSPHEQAYEQYFGPGTRLTVT.

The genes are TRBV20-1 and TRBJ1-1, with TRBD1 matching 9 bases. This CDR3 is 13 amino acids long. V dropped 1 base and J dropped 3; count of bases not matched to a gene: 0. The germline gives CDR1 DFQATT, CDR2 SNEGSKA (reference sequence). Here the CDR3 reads CSARGTGDTEAFF. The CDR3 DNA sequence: TGCAGTGCTAGAGGGACAGGGGACACTGAAGCTTTCTTT.

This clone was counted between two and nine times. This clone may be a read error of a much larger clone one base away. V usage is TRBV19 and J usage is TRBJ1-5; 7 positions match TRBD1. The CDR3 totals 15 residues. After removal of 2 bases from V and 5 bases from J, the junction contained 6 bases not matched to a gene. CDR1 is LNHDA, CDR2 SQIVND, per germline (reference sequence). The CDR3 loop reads CASSIRKGAYQPQHF. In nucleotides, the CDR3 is TGTGCCAGTAGTATAAGGAAGGGGGCCTATCAGCCCCAGCATTTT.

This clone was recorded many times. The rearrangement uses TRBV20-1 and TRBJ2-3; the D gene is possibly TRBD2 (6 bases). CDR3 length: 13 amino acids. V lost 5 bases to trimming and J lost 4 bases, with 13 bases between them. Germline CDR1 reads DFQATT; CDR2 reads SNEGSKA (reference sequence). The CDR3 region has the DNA TGCAGTGCTCGTCAGACTAGAGCAGATACGCAGTATTTT. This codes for CSARQTRADTQYF.

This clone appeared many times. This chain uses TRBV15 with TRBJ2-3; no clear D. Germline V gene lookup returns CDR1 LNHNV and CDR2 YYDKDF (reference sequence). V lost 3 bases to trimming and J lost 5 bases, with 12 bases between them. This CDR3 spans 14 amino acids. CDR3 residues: CATSSYTSRDTQYF. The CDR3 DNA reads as TGTGCCACCAGCAGCTATACCAGTCGAGATACGCAGTATTTT.

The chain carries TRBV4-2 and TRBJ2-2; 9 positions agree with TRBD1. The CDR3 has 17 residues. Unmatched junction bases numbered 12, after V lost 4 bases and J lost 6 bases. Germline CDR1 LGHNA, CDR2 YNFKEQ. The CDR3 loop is CASSRGAWTGVPGELFF. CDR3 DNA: TGTGCCAGCAGCCGAGGGGCCTGGACAGGGGTTCCCGGGGAGCTGTTTTTT.

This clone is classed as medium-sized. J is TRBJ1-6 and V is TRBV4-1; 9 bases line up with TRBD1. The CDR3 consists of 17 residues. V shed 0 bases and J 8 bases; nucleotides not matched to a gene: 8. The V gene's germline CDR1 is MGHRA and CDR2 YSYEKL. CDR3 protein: CASSQDSRDREYSPLHF. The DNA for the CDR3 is TGCGCCAGCAGCCAAGATAGTCGGGACAGGGAGTATTCACCCCTCCACTTT.

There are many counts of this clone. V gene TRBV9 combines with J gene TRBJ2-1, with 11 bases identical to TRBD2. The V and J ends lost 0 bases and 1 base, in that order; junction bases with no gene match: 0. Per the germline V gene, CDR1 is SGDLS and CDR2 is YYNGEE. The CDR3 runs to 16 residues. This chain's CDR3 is CASSVGTSGSYNEQFF. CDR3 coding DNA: TGTGCCAGCAGCGTAGGGACTAGCGGGTCCTACAATGAGCAGTTCTTC.

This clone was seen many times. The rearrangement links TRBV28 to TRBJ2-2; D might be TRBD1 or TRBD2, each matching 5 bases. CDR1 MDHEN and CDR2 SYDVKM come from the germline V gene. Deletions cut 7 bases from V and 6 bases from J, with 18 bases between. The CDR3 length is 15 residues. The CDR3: CASNPSGRVAGELFF. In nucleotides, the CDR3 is TGTGCCAGCAACCCCTCGGGACGGGTGGCCGGGGAGCTGTTTTTT. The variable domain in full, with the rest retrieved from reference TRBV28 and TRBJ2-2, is DVKVTQSSRYLVKRTGEKVFLECVQDMDHENMFWYRQDPGLGLRLIYFSYDVKMKEKGDIPEGYSVSREKKERFSLILESASTNQTSMYLCASNPSGRVAGELFFGEGSRLTVL.

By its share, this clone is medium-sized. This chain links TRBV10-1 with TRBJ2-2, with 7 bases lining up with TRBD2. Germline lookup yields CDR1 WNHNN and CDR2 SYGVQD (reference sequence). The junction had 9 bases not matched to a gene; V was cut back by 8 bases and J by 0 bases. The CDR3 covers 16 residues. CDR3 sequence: CASYIDGRTNTGELFF. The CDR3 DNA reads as TGCGCCAGCTACATAGACGGGAGGACGAACACCGGGGAGCTGTTTTTT.

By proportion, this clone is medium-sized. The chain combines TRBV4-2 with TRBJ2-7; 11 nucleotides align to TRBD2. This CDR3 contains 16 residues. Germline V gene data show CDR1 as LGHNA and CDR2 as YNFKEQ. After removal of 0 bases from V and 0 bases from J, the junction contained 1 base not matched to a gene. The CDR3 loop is CASSQDGTSGSYEQYF. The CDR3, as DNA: TGTGCCAGCAGCCAAGATGGGACTAGCGGCTCCTACGAGCAGTACTTC.

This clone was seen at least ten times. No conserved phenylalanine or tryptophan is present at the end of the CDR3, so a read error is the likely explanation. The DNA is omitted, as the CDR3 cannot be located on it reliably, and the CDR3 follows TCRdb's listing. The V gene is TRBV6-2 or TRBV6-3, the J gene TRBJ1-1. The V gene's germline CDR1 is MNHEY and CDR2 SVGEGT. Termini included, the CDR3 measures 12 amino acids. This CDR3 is CASSTGNTEAFL.

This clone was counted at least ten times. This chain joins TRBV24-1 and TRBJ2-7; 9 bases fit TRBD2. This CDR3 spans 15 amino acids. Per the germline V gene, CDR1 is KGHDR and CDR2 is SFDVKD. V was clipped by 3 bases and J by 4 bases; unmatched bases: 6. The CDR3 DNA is TGTGCCACCAGTGATCAGGGCGGGAGGGTGTACGAGCAGTACTTC. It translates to CATSDQGGRVYEQYF.

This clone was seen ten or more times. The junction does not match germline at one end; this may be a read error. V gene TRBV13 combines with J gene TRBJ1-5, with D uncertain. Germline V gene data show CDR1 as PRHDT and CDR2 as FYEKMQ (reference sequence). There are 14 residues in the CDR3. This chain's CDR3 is CASSLGHRNRPQHF. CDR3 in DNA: TGTGCCAGCAGCTTAGGCCACCGCAATCGGCCCCAGCATTTT. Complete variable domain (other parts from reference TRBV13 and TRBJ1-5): AAGVIQSPRHLIKEKRETATLKCYPIPRHDTVYWYQQGPGQDPQFLISFYEKMQSDKGSIPDRFSAQQFSDYHSELNMSSLELGDSALYFCASSLGHRNRPQHFGDGTRLSIL.

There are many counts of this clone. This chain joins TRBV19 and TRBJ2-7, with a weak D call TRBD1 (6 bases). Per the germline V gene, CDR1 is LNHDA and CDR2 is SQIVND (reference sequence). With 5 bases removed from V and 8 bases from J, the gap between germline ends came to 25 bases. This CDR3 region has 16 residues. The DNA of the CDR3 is TGTGCCAGTAGTGATCTCCTGGGACAATTGCCTGGGAAGCAGTACTTC. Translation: CASSDLLGQLPGKQYF.

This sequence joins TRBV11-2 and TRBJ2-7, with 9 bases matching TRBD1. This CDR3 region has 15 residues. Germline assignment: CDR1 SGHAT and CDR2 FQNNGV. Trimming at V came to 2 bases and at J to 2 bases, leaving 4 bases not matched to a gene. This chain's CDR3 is CASSLIRQGAYEQYF. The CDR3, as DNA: TGTGCCAGCAGCTTAATCCGACAGGGGGCCTACGAGCAGTACTTC. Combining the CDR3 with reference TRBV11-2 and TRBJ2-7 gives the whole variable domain EAGVAQSPRYKIIEKRQSVAFWCNPISGHATLYWYQQILGQGPKLLIQFQNNGVVDDSQLPKDRFSAERLKGVDSTLKIQPAKLEDSAVYLCASSLIRQGAYEQYFGPGTRLTVT.

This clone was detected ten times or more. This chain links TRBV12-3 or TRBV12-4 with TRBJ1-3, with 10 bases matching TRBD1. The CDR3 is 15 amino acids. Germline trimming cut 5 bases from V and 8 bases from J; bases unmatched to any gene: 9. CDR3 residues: CASSPGQGKSDTIYF. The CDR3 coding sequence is TGTGCCAGCAGTCCGGGACAGGGGAAGTCAGACACCATATATTTT.

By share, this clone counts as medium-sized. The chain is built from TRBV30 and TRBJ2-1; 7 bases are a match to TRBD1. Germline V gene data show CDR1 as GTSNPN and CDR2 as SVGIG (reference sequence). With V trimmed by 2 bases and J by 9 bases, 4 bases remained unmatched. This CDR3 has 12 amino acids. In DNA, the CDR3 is TGTGCCTGGAGTCGACAGGGAGCTGAGCAGTTCTTC. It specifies CAWSRQGAEQFF.

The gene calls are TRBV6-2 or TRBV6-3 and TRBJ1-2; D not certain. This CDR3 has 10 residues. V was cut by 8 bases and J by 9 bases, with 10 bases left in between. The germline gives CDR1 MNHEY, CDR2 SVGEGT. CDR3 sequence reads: CASGQISYTF. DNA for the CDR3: TGTGCCAGCGGCCAGATTAGCTACACCTTC.

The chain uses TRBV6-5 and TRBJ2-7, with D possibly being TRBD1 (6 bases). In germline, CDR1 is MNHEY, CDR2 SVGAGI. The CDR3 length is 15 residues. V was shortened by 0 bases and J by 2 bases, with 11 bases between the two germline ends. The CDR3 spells CASSYSWQGPYEQYF. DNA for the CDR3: TGTGCCAGCAGTTACTCTTGGCAGGGGCCCTACGAGCAGTACTTC.

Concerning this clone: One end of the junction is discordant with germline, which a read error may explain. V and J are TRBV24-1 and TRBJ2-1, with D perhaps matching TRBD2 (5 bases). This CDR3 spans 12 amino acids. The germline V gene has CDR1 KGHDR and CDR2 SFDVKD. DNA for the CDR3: TGTGCCACCAGTTATCTAGCTGCTGAGCATTTCTTC. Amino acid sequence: CATSYLAAEHFF.

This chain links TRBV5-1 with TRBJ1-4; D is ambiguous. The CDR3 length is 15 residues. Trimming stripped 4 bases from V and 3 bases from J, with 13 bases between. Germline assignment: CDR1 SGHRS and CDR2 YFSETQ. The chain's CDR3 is CASSPQPGSNEKLFF. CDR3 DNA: TGCGCCAGCAGCCCACAGCCCGGATCTAATGAAAAACTGTTTTTT.

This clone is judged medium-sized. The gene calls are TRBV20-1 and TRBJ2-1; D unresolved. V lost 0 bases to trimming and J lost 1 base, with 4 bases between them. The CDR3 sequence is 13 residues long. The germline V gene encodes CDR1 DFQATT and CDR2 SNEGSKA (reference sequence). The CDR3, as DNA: TGCAGTGCTAGAGAACCTTCCTACAATGAGCAGTTCTTC. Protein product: CSAREPSYNEQFF.

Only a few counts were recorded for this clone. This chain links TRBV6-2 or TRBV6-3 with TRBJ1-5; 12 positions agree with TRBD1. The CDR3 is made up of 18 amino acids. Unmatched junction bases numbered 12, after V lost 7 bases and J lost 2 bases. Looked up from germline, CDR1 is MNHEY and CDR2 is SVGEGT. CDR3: CASNTRDRGRTGNQPQHF. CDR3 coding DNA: TGTGCCAGCAATACAAGGGACAGGGGGCGCACGGGCAATCAGCCCCAGCATTTT.

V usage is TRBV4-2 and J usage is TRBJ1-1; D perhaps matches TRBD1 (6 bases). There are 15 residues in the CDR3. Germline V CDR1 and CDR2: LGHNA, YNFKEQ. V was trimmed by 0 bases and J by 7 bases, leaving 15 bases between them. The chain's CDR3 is CASSQDGRGDIEAFF. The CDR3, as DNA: TGTGCCAGCAGCCAAGATGGAAGGGGGGACATTGAAGCTTTCTTT.